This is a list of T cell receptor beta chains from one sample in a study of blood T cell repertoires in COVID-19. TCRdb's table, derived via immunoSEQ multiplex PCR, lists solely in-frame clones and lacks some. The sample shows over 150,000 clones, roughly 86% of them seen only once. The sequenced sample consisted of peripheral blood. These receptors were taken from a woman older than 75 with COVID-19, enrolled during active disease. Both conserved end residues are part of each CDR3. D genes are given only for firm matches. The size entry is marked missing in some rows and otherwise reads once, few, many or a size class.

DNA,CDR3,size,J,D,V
TGTGCCAGCAGCCTATCCGGGTCCTCCTACGAGCAGTACTTC,CASSLSGSSYEQYF,NA,TRBJ2-7,NA,TRBV3-1/TRBV3-2
TGTGCCAGCAGGCCGGGACAGGCATCCGGGGAGCTGTTTTTT,CASRPGQASGELFF,few,TRBJ2-2,TRBD1,TRBV27
TGTGCCAGCAGCTTAGGAGGGACAGGGGGTTCCGGGGAGCTGTTTTTT,CASSLGGTGGSGELFF,NA,TRBJ2-2,TRBD1,TRBV7-9
TGTGCCAGCAGACTTAGACAGGGGAACACCGGGGAGCTGTTTTTT,CASRLRQGNTGELFF,NA,TRBJ2-2,TRBD1,TRBV7-2
TGTGCCACCAGTGCTACAGGGGGCGGCACCGGGGAGCTGTTTTTT,CATSATGGGTGELFF,NA,TRBJ2-2,TRBD1,TRBV24-1
TGCGCCAGCAGCTCCGGACAGGGGTCCCAAGAGACCCAGTACTTC,CASSSGQGSQETQYF,NA,TRBJ2-5,TRBD1,TRBV5-1
TGTGCCAGCAGCGGAGGGACTAGCGGAGCCACCGGGGAGCTGTTTTTT,CASSGGTSGATGELFF,NA,TRBJ2-2,TRBD2,TRBV9
TGTGCCATCAGCCCGGGACAGGGAGAGACCCAGTACTTC,CAISPGQGETQYF,NA,TRBJ2-5,TRBD1,TRBV10-3
TGTGCCATCAGTGGGACAGGGGCGAGAAATGAAAAACTGTTTTTT,CAISGTGARNEKLFF,once,TRBJ1-4,TRBD1,TRBV10-3
TGTGCCAGCAGCCAACTAGCGGGAGGCTACGAGCAGTACTTC,CASSQLAGGYEQYF,NA,TRBJ2-7,TRBD2,TRBV5-6
TGTGCCAGCAGTGACGCTTTAGGACTTGATGGCTACACCTTC,CASSDALGLDGYTF,few,TRBJ1-2,NA,TRBV25-1
TGCGCCAGCAGCTTCAATGACAGGGAGAATGAAGCTTTCTTT,CASSFNDRENEAFF,once,TRBJ1-1,TRBD1,TRBV4-1
TGCGCCAGCAGCTTGGCGCCGGGACAGACCGGCTATGGCTACACCTTC,CASSLAPGQTGYGYTF,NA,TRBJ1-2,TRBD1,TRBV5-1
TGTGCCAGCAGCTTTACGGAGTACAATGAGCAGTTCTTC,CASSFTEYNEQFF,NA,TRBJ2-1,NA,TRBV5-4
TGTGCCAGCTCACCCCAGGGGGCGTCCTCCTACGAGCAGTACTTC,CASSPQGASSYEQYF,NA,TRBJ2-7,TRBD1,TRBV18
TGTGCCAGCAGTCCTAGACAGACCTACGAGCAGTACTTC,CASSPRQTYEQYF,NA,TRBJ2-7,NA,TRBV27
TGTGCCAGCAGCGTAGGTGGGAGCGGCACAGATACGCAGTATTTT,CASSVGGSGTDTQYF,NA,TRBJ2-3,NA,TRBV9
TGTGCCAGCAGTTACTCGGGGATCGTGACAGCGAGCAATCAGCCCCAGCATTTT,CASSYSGIVTASNQPQHF,NA,TRBJ1-5,NA,TRBV6-2/TRBV6-3
TGTGCCAGCAGTTCTCGGGGGGATCAGCCCCAGCATTTT,CASSSRGDQPQHF,NA,TRBJ1-5,NA,TRBV6-6
TGTGCCAGCAATCCACACATCTCAGATACGCAGTATTTT,CASNPHISDTQYF,once,TRBJ2-3,NA,TRBV28
TGTGCCATCAGTAAGGGAGGACAGGGGGGTGTCAATGAGCAGTTCTTC,CAISKGGQGGVNEQFF,NA,TRBJ2-1,TRBD1,TRBV10-3
TGTGCCAGCTCACCAGGAATAATAGCGGGAGCTCCCTCCTACGAGCAGTACTTC,CASSPGIIAGAPSYEQYF,few,TRBJ2-7,TRBD2,TRBV18
TGTGCCACCAGTGATCCGGGAAACCTGAGAGCTTTCTTT,CATSDPGNLRAFF,NA,TRBJ1-1,NA,TRBV24-1
TGTGCCAGCAGCCCCAGGGAACGGATCAAACTTAATTCACCCCTCCACTTT,CASSPRERIKLNSPLHF,NA,TRBJ1-6,NA,TRBV27
TGCGCCAGTGAACAGGACGGTCGGAACACTGAAGCTTTCTTT,CASEQDGRNTEAFF,NA,TRBJ1-1,NA,TRBV10-2
TGTGCCAGCAGCCCTAGCGGGCGGATTAACTATGGCTACACCTTC,CASSPSGRINYGYTF,NA,TRBJ1-2,NA,TRBV11-2
TGTGCCAGCAGCTCCTCCGGGACAGGGTTCGGGGAGCTGTTTTTT,CASSSSGTGFGELFF,NA,TRBJ2-2,TRBD1,TRBV11-2
TGTGCCAGCTCGGGGACAGGGGTTAGTAGCACTGAAGCTTTCTTT,CASSGTGVSSTEAFF,NA,TRBJ1-1,TRBD1,TRBV7-9
TGTGCCAGCAGTTACTCAGGACTGTTTAATTCACCCCTCCACTTT,CASSYSGLFNSPLHF,NA,TRBJ1-6,NA,TRBV6-5
TGTGCCAGTAGTATTCTAGGGGCACACGACGAGCAGTACTTC,CASSILGAHDEQYF,NA,TRBJ2-7,NA,TRBV19
TGTGCCACCAGTGACGCGACAGTGGAGGGCTACACCTTC,CATSDATVEGYTF,NA,TRBJ1-2,NA,TRBV24-1
TGTGCCAGCAGCCAAGACAGAGACAATGACTACACCTTC,CASSQDRDNDYTF,NA,TRBJ1-2,NA,TRBV12-3/TRBV12-4
TGTGCCAGCAGTCACCGGGGCACTGAAGCTTTCTTT,CASSHRGTEAFF,NA,TRBJ1-1,NA,TRBV6-5
TGTGCCAGTATGGGGACAGGGAGGGAAGTGGGAATCTTT,CASMGTGREVGIF,NA,TRBJ1-1,TRBD1,TRBV19
TGTGCCAGCAGTCCTATAGGTAGCGGGAGAGCATACAATGAGCAGTTCTTC,CASSPIGSGRAYNEQFF,NA,TRBJ2-1,TRBD2,TRBV28
TGTGCCAGTAGTAAGGGACAGATACCGAATGAGCAGTTCTTC,CASSKGQIPNEQFF,NA,TRBJ2-1,TRBD1,TRBV19
TGTGCCAGCTCACGATTCGGGGGGGAGAACACTGAAGCTTTCTTT,CASSRFGGENTEAFF,NA,TRBJ1-1,NA,TRBV18
TGTGCCAGCAGCTCGGAGGACAATGAGCAGTTCTTC,CASSSEDNEQFF,NA,TRBJ2-1,NA,TRBV7-2
TGTGCCAGCAGACCGGGACTAGGAAACAATGAGCAGTTCTTC,CASRPGLGNNEQFF,NA,TRBJ2-1,TRBD2,TRBV7-6
TGTGCCAGCAGCTATCTAGCGCCAAAAGAAGAGACCCAGTACTTC,CASSYLAPKEETQYF,NA,TRBJ2-5,NA,TRBV28
TGCGCCAGCTCTCGACAGTCCGCAACTAATGAAAAACTGTTTTTT,CASSRQSATNEKLFF,NA,TRBJ1-4,NA,TRBV5-1
TGTGCCAGCAGTCAATACAGGGGGCGCGAGCAGTACTTC,CASSQYRGREQYF,NA,TRBJ2-7,TRBD1,TRBV6-2/TRBV6-3
TGCAGCGTTGTGGCCGGGACAGGGAACTATGGCTACACCTTC,CSVVAGTGNYGYTF,NA,TRBJ1-2,TRBD1,TRBV29-1
TGTGCCAGCAGCCCCGCGTTAGATACGCAGTATTTT,CASSPALDTQYF,once,TRBJ2-3,NA,TRBV11-2
TGTGCCAGCAGTGCGACTAGACCCCCCTACGAGCAGTACTTC,CASSATRPPYEQYF,NA,TRBJ2-7,NA,TRBV28
TGTGCCAGCAGCGCCCGAGCCCGACAGGGGAGATATGGCTACACCTTC,CASSARARQGRYGYTF,NA,TRBJ1-2,TRBD1,TRBV9
TGTGCCAGCAGCTCCGCAGCCTACGAGCAGTACTTC,CASSSAAYEQYF,NA,TRBJ2-7,NA,TRBV7-2
TGTGCCAGCAGCTTCGGGACTAGGTCCTACAATGAGCAGTTCTTC,CASSFGTRSYNEQFF,NA,TRBJ2-1,TRBD2,TRBV5-6